This T cell receptor beta chain derives from a study of beta chain features in type 1 diabetes. Broader study findings: Sampled from patients, naive, central memory and Treg TCRB repertoires appeared more similar than those sampled from healthy donors. Patients with Type 1 diabetes showed moderately but significantly shorter TCRB CDR3s in all four CD4+ subsets. Since sequencing was performed on cDNA, cells with high TCR expression could be over-represented.

About this clone itself: The antigen is undetermined.

V shed 0 bases and J shed 9 bases, with 8 bases lying between them. From germline, CDR1 is SNHLY and CDR2 FYNNEI. The CDR3 consists of 12 residues. The whole isolated RNA underwent reverse transcription, so sequencing captured expressed TCRB transcripts. Here immunoSEQ multiplex PCR was the method, and the copy in TCRdb shows in-frame clones only, minus some. The repertoire consists of 600,000 to 700,000 clones, with over 10% occurring once and the leading ten covering over 0.1%. The J gene is TRBJ1-1, the V gene TRBV2; D may be TRBD1 (5 bases). This receptor was obtained from a man aged 30-40 years with type 1 diabetes. Input material: naive CD4+ T cells from blood. The CDR3 protein is CASSEASGKAFF. In nucleotides, the CDR3 is TGTGCCAGCAGTGAAGCTTCAGGGAAAGCTTTCTTT.